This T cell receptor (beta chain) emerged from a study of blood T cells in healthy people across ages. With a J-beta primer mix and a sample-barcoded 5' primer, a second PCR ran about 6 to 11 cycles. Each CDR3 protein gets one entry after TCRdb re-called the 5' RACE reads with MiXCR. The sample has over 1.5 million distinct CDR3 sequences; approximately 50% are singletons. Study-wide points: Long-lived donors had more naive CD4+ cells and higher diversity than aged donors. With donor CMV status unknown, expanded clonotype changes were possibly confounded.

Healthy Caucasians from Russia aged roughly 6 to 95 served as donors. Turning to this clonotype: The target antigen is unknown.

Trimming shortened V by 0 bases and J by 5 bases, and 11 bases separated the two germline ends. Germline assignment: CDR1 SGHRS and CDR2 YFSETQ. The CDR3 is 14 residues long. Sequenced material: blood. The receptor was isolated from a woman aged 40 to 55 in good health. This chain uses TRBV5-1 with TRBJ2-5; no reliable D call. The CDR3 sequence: CASSLVVAMETQYF. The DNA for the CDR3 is TGCGCCAGCAGCTTGGTGGTCGCGATGGAGACCCAGTACTTC.